This T cell receptor beta chain emerged from a study of T cells in Graves' hyperthyroidism and ophthalmopathy. Germline-derived CDR1 and CDR2 are MNHNS and SASEGT. The CDR3 spans 14 residues. With 6 bases removed from V and 2 bases from J, the gap between germline ends came to 12 bases. Regarding the study as a whole: Also found in blood were most expanded thyroid clonotypes above 0.001.

This clonotype was counted many times. What it binds is not known. Diagnoses were made from clinical symptoms, serum measures (thyroxine and TRAb), thyroid ultrasound and orbital computed tomography. It was RNA transcripts that yielded the amplified TCR beta CDR3 regions. The HTBI primer set served for first-round RT-PCR of the TCR CDR3. One entry per CDR3 protein results from TCRdb running MiXCR on the multiplex PCR reads. The repertoire holds 640,000 or so distinct CDR3 sequences, 14% seen once, with roughly 7% in the top ten. The sequence was collected from a woman between 18 and 29 years old with Graves' ophthalmopathy. The source material was blood. The genes are TRBV6-1 and TRBJ2-3, with a possible D match to TRBD1 (6 bases). In DNA, the CDR3 is TGTGCCAGCAGCGCCAGGGGCCCCACAGATACGCAGTATTTT. Translated: CASSARGPTDTQYF.